This TCR beta chain was sequenced in a study of blood T cells in healthy people across ages. General observations from the study: Observed TCR beta diversity per million T cells went down as age went up. This fall followed a roughly linear course with age.

A single count supports this clonotype. The antigen remains undetermined. For the second PCR, which ran for about 7 to 11 cycles, a sample-barcoded 5' primer and a J-beta primer mix were used. TCRdb independently ran MiXCR on the 5' RACE reads; one entry per CDR3 protein. The table has 1,500,000 or so distinct CDR3 sequences, around 40% seen once. Sequencing was carried out using blood. The TCR was taken from a woman aged 18-29 years in good health.

The CDR3 sequence is CASSSPQGLQETQYF. CDR3 DNA: TGTGCCAGCAGCTCCCCTCAGGGTCTACAGGAGACCCAGTACTTC. The chain links TRBV12-3 or TRBV12-4 to TRBJ2-5, with D perhaps TRBD1 (5 bases). The CDR3 loop spans 15 amino acids. V lost 6 bases and J 5 bases, leaving 19 bases between the germline ends.